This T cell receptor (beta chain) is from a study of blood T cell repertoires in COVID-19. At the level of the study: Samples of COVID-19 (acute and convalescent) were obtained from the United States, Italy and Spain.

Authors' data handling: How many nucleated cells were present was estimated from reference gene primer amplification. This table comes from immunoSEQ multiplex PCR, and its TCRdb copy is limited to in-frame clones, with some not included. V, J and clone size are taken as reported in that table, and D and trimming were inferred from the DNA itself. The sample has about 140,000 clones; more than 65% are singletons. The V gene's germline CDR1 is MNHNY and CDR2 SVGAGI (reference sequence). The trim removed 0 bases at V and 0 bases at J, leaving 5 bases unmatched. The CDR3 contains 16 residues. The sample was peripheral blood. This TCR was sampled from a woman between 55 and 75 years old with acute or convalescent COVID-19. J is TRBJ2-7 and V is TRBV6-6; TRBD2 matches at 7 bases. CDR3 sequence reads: CASSYSPSGVSYEQYF. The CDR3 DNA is TGTGCCAGCAGTTACTCCCCAAGCGGGGTCTCCTACGAGCAGTACTTC.